The 14 T cell receptor beta chains given below trace back to one sample, sequenced in a study of regulatory T cells in long-lasting Graves disease. Time point defined: newly diagnosed GD, antithyroid drugs for less than 3 months. PBMC-derived RNA was used for the TCR library. Arm-PCR of CDR3 regions and iRepertoire HTBI primers were used to build TCR beta libraries. TCRdb re-derived calls from the multiplex PCR reads in MiXCR, one entry per CDR3 protein. Of about 540,000 distinct CDR3 sequences listed, roughly 14% are singletons. Another study also made use of these data, one on T cells in Graves' hyperthyroidism and ophthalmopathy.

Material: peripheral blood mononuclear cells (PBMCs), obtained at new diagnosis, from a patient treated with antithyroid drugs. These receptors were obtained from a man aged 30-40 years with Graves disease.

This rearrangement joins TRBV7-9 to TRBJ2-7, with 9 bases lining up with TRBD2. With 3 bases clipped from V and 6 bases from J, the junction kept 6 bases outside the gene matches. The CDR3 runs 14 residues. CDR1 and CDR2 from the germline V gene are SEHNR and FQNEAQ (reference sequence). The CDR3 bases are TGTGCCAGCAGCTTTATGGGACTAGCAGGCGAGCAGTACTTC. Residues: CASSFMGLAGEQYF.

This sequence joins TRBV2 and TRBJ2-5; maybe TRBD1 (5 bases). Trimming took 3 bases from V and 5 from J, leaving 13 bases between them. The germline CDR1 and CDR2 sequences are SNHLY and FYNNEI. The CDR3 contains 14 residues. CDR3 amino acids: CASSEETERETQYF. In nucleotides, the CDR3 is TGTGCCAGCAGTGAGGAGACAGAAAGGGAGACCCAGTACTTC.

This clonotype was detected many times. The chain couples TRBV27 to TRBJ2-3; D possibly uses TRBD1 or TRBD2 (5 bases each). CDR1 is MNHEY and CDR2 is SMNVEV in the germline V gene (reference sequence). The CDR3 sequence is 17 residues long. Trimming took off 5 bases at V and 0 bases at J, with 18 bases between the two ends. As DNA, the CDR3 is TGTGCCAGCAGTCCCGCCCCGGGACGGCCGAGCACAGATACGCAGTATTTT. This encodes CASSPAPGRPSTDTQYF.

The gene calls are TRBV20-1 and TRBJ2-2; D may correspond to TRBD1 or TRBD2 (5 bases each). V was cut by 3 bases and J by 6 bases, with 8 bases left in between. Germline V lookup: CDR1 DFQATT, CDR2 SNEGSKA (reference sequence). The CDR3 contains 12 residues. CDR3 protein: CSARGTAGELFF. The CDR3 bases are TGCAGTGCTAGGGGGACGGCCGGGGAGCTGTTTTTT.

The gene calls are TRBV19 and TRBJ2-7; the D gene is possibly TRBD2 (5 bases). V dropped 7 bases and J dropped 2 bases, with 18 bases sitting between them. Germline V CDR1 and CDR2: LNHDA, SQIVND (reference sequence). The CDR3 loop spans 15 amino acids. CDR3 coding DNA: TGTGCCAGTACCCTAGACTATACCGGGACCTACGAGCAGTACTTC. Its translation: CASTLDYTGTYEQYF.

About this clonotype itself: A much larger clonotype is one base distant, so this may be a read error. The chain joins TRBV6-2 or TRBV6-3 to TRBJ1-5; a possible D gene is TRBD1 (5 bases). V lost 7 bases and J 5 bases, leaving 18 bases between the germline ends. CDR3 size: 15 residues. Germline V gene data show CDR1 as MNHEY and CDR2 as SVGEGT. The CDR3, as DNA: TGTGCCAGCACCCCGCCCGGGGGGATGGATCAGCCCCAGCATTTT. Residues: CASTPPGGMDQPQHF.

This clonotype was detected ten times or more. The genes are TRBV20-1 and TRBJ2-3; D unclear. Germline-derived CDR1 and CDR2 are DFQATT and SNEGSKA (reference sequence). The CDR3 is 13 residues long. V lost 4 bases, J lost 3 bases, and 11 bases lay in between. The CDR3 bases are TGCAGTGCTATTCTAGGCTTTACAGATACGCAGTATTTT. As protein: CSAILGFTDTQYF.

This clonotype was found many times. This CDR3 reads CATSAVLGVGTDTQYF. The CDR3 region has the DNA TGTGCCACCAGTGCCGTTCTGGGAGTTGGAACAGATACGCAGTATTTT. V gene TRBV24-1 combines with J gene TRBJ2-3; tentatively, D is TRBD2 (5 bases). The germline V gene has CDR1 KGHDR and CDR2 SFDVKD. Trimming removed 5 bases at V and 3 bases at J, with 17 bases between. The CDR3 contains 16 residues.

The chain carries TRBV24-1 and TRBJ2-7; 7 bases fit TRBD2. The CDR3 has 15 amino acids. V shed 4 bases and J 6 bases; nucleotides not matched to a gene: 11. CDR1 KGHDR and CDR2 SFDVKD come from the germline V gene. In nucleotides, the CDR3 is TGTGCCACCAGTGACCGGGGGAGGGATAGCGGCGAGCAGTACTTC. Translation gives CATSDRGRDSGEQYF.

In this sample, this clonotype turned up many times. The gene calls are TRBV18 and TRBJ2-7; TRBD2 aligns across 8 bases. Per germline, CDR1 KGHSH and CDR2 LQKENI. This CDR3 is 16 amino acids long. V lost 3 bases to trimming and J lost 3 bases; unmatched junction nucleotides: 10. The CDR3 DNA reads TGTGCCAGCTCACCGGTATTGGTAGCGGGACTCTACGAGCAGTACTTC. Its protein is CASSPVLVAGLYEQYF.

This clonotype appeared many times. The genes are TRBV12-3 or TRBV12-4 and TRBJ2-1, with 12 bases matching TRBD2. CDR3 size: 15 residues. Trimming cost V 11 bases and J 8 bases; bases outside gene matches: 13. This CDR3 reads CACLLLAGGPHEQFF. For the CDR3, the DNA is TGTGCCTGCCTCCTTCTAGCGGGAGGGCCCCATGAGCAGTTCTTC.

This clonotype showed up just a few times. The CDR3 does not close with the conserved phenylalanine or tryptophan, likely indicating a read error. CDR3 sequence reads: CASSLTDYSYEQYS. The CDR3 DNA is TGTGCCAGCAGCTTAACGGACTATTCCTACGAGCAGTACTCC. V is TRBV6-2 or TRBV6-3 and J is TRBJ2-7; D is possibly TRBD2 (6 bases). Germline CDR1 reads MNHEY; CDR2 reads SVGEGT. V lost 6 bases, J lost 1 base, and 13 bases lay in between. CDR3 length: 14 amino acids.

There are many counts of this clonotype. This chain uses TRBV6-1 with TRBJ1-2; the D is unclear. V lost 3 bases, J lost 4 bases, and 9 bases lay in between. This CDR3 has 13 residues. The V gene's germline CDR1 is MNHNS and CDR2 SASEGT. CDR3 residues: CASSDTLLYGYTF. Written as DNA, the CDR3 is TGTGCCAGCAGTGACACCCTCCTCTATGGCTACACCTTC.

This clonotype was picked up many times. The chain links TRBV12-3 or TRBV12-4 to TRBJ2-1; 10 bases are a match to TRBD2. With V trimmed by 5 bases and J by 4 bases, 5 bases remained unmatched. There are 15 residues in the CDR3. CDR3 nucleotides: TGTGCCAGCAGTGGGGGGACTAGCGCTTACAATGAGCAGTTCTTC. Protein sequence: CASSGGTSAYNEQFF.